Included here is one T cell receptor (beta chain) sequence, with context. These data come from a study of shared clonotypes between healthy human individuals. Background on the study: Sampling drew on donors who were a couple of women and three men aged 18 to 49.

The data were produced by immunoSEQ multiplex PCR, yet TCRdb's version contains in-frame clones alone and is incomplete. The sample includes about 2.4 million clones, approximately 94% of them seen just once. Sequenced sample: naive CD4+ T cells from PBMCs. Subset given: CD45RA+ positively selected. The receptor was derived from a man aged 18 to 30 in good health. Some clones in this sample may be carry-over from other donors' samples.

The CDR3 sequence is CASCPGPINTGELFF. As DNA, the CDR3 is TGTGCCAGCTGTCCGGGACCGATTAACACCGGGGAGCTGTTTTTT. The chain joins TRBV19 to TRBJ2-2, with D perhaps assigned TRBD1 or TRBD2 (5 bases each). V lost 9 bases and J 2 bases, leaving 16 bases between the germline ends. From germline, CDR1 is LNHDA and CDR2 SQIVND (reference sequence). The CDR3 extends over 15 amino acids.